This TCR beta chain was found in a study of blood T cell repertoires in COVID-19. Study as a whole: Spain, Italy and the United States supplied samples that represented acute and convalescent COVID-19. PBMCs, B-cell-depleted T cells, or T cells provided the cDNA or gDNA that made up the material.

The authors' processing: Reference gene primers were amplified, and this amplification served to estimate nucleated cell counts. Repertoires were generated with immunoSEQ multiplex PCR, while TCRdb's copy carries only in-frame clones and drops some. V and J calls and clone size are those listed in that table; D and trimming were worked out from the DNA. Among hundreds of thousands of clones listed, 86% were seen once. The sample holds a few counts of this clone. At the DNA level, this CDR3 is encoded by other sequences in the same sample as well. Germline CDR1 reads SGHDT; CDR2 reads YYEEEE. The CDR3 is made up of 14 amino acids. V lost 0 bases to trimming and J lost 1 base, with 5 bases between them.

The chain carries TRBV5-6 and TRBJ1-5, with D possibly matching TRBD1 (5 bases). Sequencing was done on a sample of peripheral blood. This TCR was sampled from a woman under 40 with active or convalescent COVID-19. This chain's CDR3 is CASSLGQSNQPQHF. The DNA for the CDR3 is TGTGCCAGCAGCTTGGGACAGAGCAATCAGCCCCAGCATTTT.